A single sample gave rise to the 29 T cell receptor beta chains below, sequenced in a study of T cell repertoires in cytomegalovirus infection. For these TCRs, the target antigens are not known. TCRdb itself ran the reads through MiXCR, one entry per CDR3 protein. The sample has approximately 730,000 distinct CDR3 sequences; 30% to 40% are singletons. The specimen comprised cultured PBMCs, sampled from culture after CMV antigen stimulation. The receptors shown here come from a human donor in good health (CMV status not recorded). Some clones in this sample may be carry-over from other donors' samples.

CDR3 residues: CASTTFLMQETQYF. The CDR3 DNA follows: TGTGCCAGCACCACCTTCTTGATGCAAGAGACCCAGTACTTC. The chain is built from TRBV11-2 and TRBJ2-5; D remains ambiguous. Trimming took off 7 bases at V and 2 bases at J, with 14 bases between the two ends. In germline, CDR1 is SGHAT, CDR2 FQNNGV. The CDR3 contains 14 residues.

V and J are TRBV7-9 and TRBJ2-3; D is possibly TRBD1 (7 bases). The germline V and J ends were trimmed by 5 bases and 6 bases, with 21 bases remaining between them. This CDR3 comprises 16 residues. Looked up from germline, CDR1 is SEHNR and CDR2 is FQNEAQ (reference sequence). The CDR3 protein is CASSPRQGGAGDTQYF. Here the CDR3 DNA reads TGTGCCAGCAGCCCCAGACAGGGTGGTGCGGGGGATACGCAGTATTTT.

This clonotype was seen a handful of times. V gene TRBV12-3 or TRBV12-4 combines with J gene TRBJ1-6; D is ambiguous. The CDR3 length is 13 residues. The V gene lost 4 bases and the J gene lost 10 bases, with 11 bases spanning the gap. The CDR3 loop is CASSYQLESPLHF. The CDR3, as DNA: TGTGCCAGCAGTTACCAGTTAGAGTCACCCCTCCACTTT.

The V call is TRBV20-1, the J call TRBJ1-6; possibly TRBD1 for D (6 bases). This CDR3 has 13 amino acids. In germline, CDR1 is DFQATT, CDR2 SNEGSKA (reference sequence). V lost 3 bases, J lost 7 bases, and 10 bases lay in between. The CDR3 loop reads CSARPGGNSPLHF. The CDR3 DNA is TGCAGTGCTAGGCCTGGGGGCAATTCACCCCTCCACTTT.

This clonotype was recorded a few times. V and J are TRBV6-2 or TRBV6-3 and TRBJ1-5; D perhaps matches TRBD1 (5 bases). Trimming took 2 bases from V and 5 from J, leaving 16 bases between them. The germline gives CDR1 MNHEY, CDR2 SVGEGT. This CDR3 has 16 residues. CDR3 region: CASSYAGLTSDQPQHF. The CDR3 DNA reads TGTGCCAGCAGTTACGCGGGACTAACTTCCGATCAGCCCCAGCATTTT.

This clonotype turned up a few times. The chain recombines TRBV5-6 with TRBJ1-6; 8 nucleotides line up with TRBD1. Germline CDR1 reads SGHDT; CDR2 reads YYEEEE. The CDR3 loop spans 16 amino acids. V shed 2 bases and J 10 bases; nucleotides not matched to a gene: 11. CDR3 in amino acids: CASSLGGTGGGSPLHF. The CDR3 region has the DNA TGTGCCAGCAGCTTAGGGGGGACAGGCGGTGGATCACCCCTCCACTTT.

This clonotype came up a few times. V gene TRBV5-4 combines with J gene TRBJ1-1; D is unresolved. V gave up 0 bases and J gave up 1 base, with 16 bases separating them. The CDR3 totals 17 residues. Germline CDR1 reads SGHNT; CDR2 reads YYREEE (reference sequence). In DNA form, the CDR3 reads TGTGCCAGCAGCTTGGCCCGGCCTAAAGGGAGGAACACTGAAGCTTTCTTT. Amino acid sequence: CASSLARPKGRNTEAFF.

The chain employs TRBV7-2 and TRBJ2-5; no clear D. The CDR3 sequence is 13 residues long. Between the trimmed V and J ends, which lost 3 bases and 7 bases, there was a span of 12 bases. The V gene's germline CDR1 is SGHTA and CDR2 FQGNSA. The CDR3 spells CASSLADRRTQYF. CDR3 nucleotides: TGTGCCAGCAGCTTGGCAGATAGGCGGACCCAGTACTTC.

This clonotype was counted at least ten times. J is TRBJ2-1 and V is TRBV12-3 or TRBV12-4, with 8 nucleotides matching TRBD2. This CDR3 comprises 19 residues. Trimming at V came to 4 bases and at J to 7 bases, leaving 21 bases not matched to a gene. The CDR3 nucleotides read TGTGCCAGCAGTTCGTACACGCCTCGAGCGGGAGCTGGTATGAATGAGCAGTTCTTC. It is translated as CASSSYTPRAGAGMNEQFF.

The chain links TRBV6-8 to TRBJ2-7; D may be TRBD2 (6 bases). The CDR3 loop spans 14 amino acids. The V and J ends lost 5 bases and 5 bases respectively, with 16 bases between them. The germline CDR1 and CDR2 sequences are MNHGY and SAAAGT. The CDR3 spells CASSRGTLNHEQYF. Written as DNA, the CDR3 is TGTGCCAGCAGTCGGGGGACCTTAAACCACGAGCAGTACTTC.

The chain is built from TRBV18 and TRBJ2-1; weak D call: TRBD2 (6 bases). CDR3 length: 15 amino acids. The ends were cut back, 6 bases at V and 0 bases at J, with 12 bases in the middle. The germline V gene has CDR1 KGHSH and CDR2 LQKENI. The CDR3 nucleotides read TGTGCCAGCTCCCCCTGGCGGGACTCCTACAATGAGCAGTTCTTC. Protein sequence: CASSPWRDSYNEQFF.

This clonotype was recorded many times. The V and J genes are TRBV7-2 and TRBJ2-7, with 10 nucleotides matching TRBD2. This CDR3 has 15 residues. CDR1 is SGHTA and CDR2 is FQGNSA in the germline V gene. V was pared by 1 base and J by 6 bases, with 6 bases of the junction left unmatched. The CDR3 nucleotides are TGTGCCAGCAGCTTAGACAGCGGGAGGGCCGTCGAGCAGTACGTC. The encoded protein is CASSLDSGRAVEQYV.

V and J are TRBV4-1 and TRBJ1-5; D might be TRBD1 (6 bases). The CDR3 consists of 15 residues. Deletions cut 3 bases from V and 3 bases from J, with 12 bases between. Per germline, CDR1 MGHRA and CDR2 YSYEKL. CDR3 coding DNA: TGCGCCAGCAGCCATGCCTGGACAGACAATCAGCCCCAGCATTTT. Its protein product is CASSHAWTDNQPQHF.

The chain employs TRBV6-2 or TRBV6-3 and TRBJ2-5; D is uncertain. V gave up 5 bases and J gave up 5 bases, with 15 bases separating them. Germline V gene data show CDR1 as MNHEY and CDR2 as SVGEGT. The CDR3 extends over 14 amino acids. The CDR3 DNA reads TGTGCCAGCAGTCCCCGGACCGAGAGGGAGACCCAGTACTTC. Its translation: CASSPRTERETQYF.

V usage is TRBV27 and J usage is TRBJ1-2; the D is unclear. Germline assignment: CDR1 MNHEY and CDR2 SMNVEV (reference sequence). V lost 6 bases and J lost 0, with 11 bases in between. The CDR3 is made up of 14 amino acids. The CDR3 nucleotides read TGTGCCAGCAGCCGATACAATTCTAACTATGGCTACACCTTC. Translated: CASSRYNSNYGYTF.

The genes are TRBV5-4 and TRBJ2-1, with TRBD2 matching over 11 bases. Germline V gene sequence: CDR1 SGHNT, CDR2 YYREEE (reference sequence). The CDR3 contains 14 residues. V lost 5 bases, J lost 10 bases, and 8 bases stayed unmatched. The CDR3 sequence: CASRPGTSGGEQFF. The CDR3 DNA sequence: TGTGCCAGCAGACCCGGGACTAGCGGAGGGGAGCAGTTCTTC.

The rearrangement links TRBV2 to TRBJ1-2; D remains unclear. V lost 4 bases and J 5 bases, leaving 11 bases between the germline ends. This CDR3 is built from 13 residues. Germline assignment: CDR1 SNHLY and CDR2 FYNNEI. The CDR3 spells CASSAGRLYGYTF. The CDR3 DNA reads TGTGCCAGCAGTGCGGGCAGGCTATATGGCTACACCTTC.

Only a few counts were recorded for this clonotype. This sequence joins TRBV4-1 and TRBJ1-2; TRBD1 aligns across 7 bases. Germline V CDR1 and CDR2: MGHRA, YSYEKL. The V segment lost 4 bases and the J segment 1 base; nucleotides outside the gene matches: 6. The length of the CDR3 is 15 residues. The CDR3 loop reads CASSLRDSNNYGYTF. CDR3 DNA sequence: TGCGCCAGCAGCCTCCGGGACAGCAATAACTATGGCTACACCTTC.

The chain is built from TRBV19 and TRBJ2-1; tentatively, D is TRBD2 (6 bases). V lost 8 bases and J 15 bases, leaving 17 bases between the germline ends. Germline V gives CDR1 LNHDA, CDR2 SQIVND (reference sequence). This CDR3 contains 11 residues. The CDR3 here is CASFGGGPWFF. For the CDR3, the DNA is TGTGCCAGTTTTGGGGGAGGCCCTTGGTTCTTC.

This clonotype was detected many times. The J gene is TRBJ2-3, the V gene TRBV7-8; a possible D gene is TRBD2 (7 bases). CDR3 size: 15 residues. Germline-derived CDR1 and CDR2 are SGHVS and FQNEAQ. The V end was cut by 3 bases, the J end by 1 base, with 11 bases between. CDR3 residues: CASSLGRGRTDTQYF. Here the CDR3 DNA reads TGTGCCAGCAGCTTGGGGCGGGGGCGCACAGATACGCAGTATTTT.

V gene TRBV11-1 combines with J gene TRBJ1-1; no clear D gene. The V gene lost 1 base and the J gene lost 10 bases, with 16 bases spanning the gap. CDR1 SGHAT and CDR2 FQDESV come from the germline V gene (reference sequence). The CDR3 has 14 amino acids. CDR3 region: CASSLVVSPSPAFF. The CDR3 region has the DNA TGTGCCAGCAGCTTAGTGGTCAGCCCATCCCCAGCTTTCTTT.

J is TRBJ2-5 and V is TRBV11-2, with TRBD1 as a possible D gene (5 bases). V lost 3 bases and J 4 bases, leaving 18 bases between the germline ends. CDR3 length: 16 residues. Germline CDR1 and CDR2: SGHAT and FQNNGV. CDR3 in amino acids: CASSFDAQGFSETQYF. In DNA, the CDR3 is TGTGCCAGCAGCTTCGACGCGCAGGGTTTCTCAGAGACCCAGTACTTC. The whole variable domain, filled in from reference TRBV11-2 and TRBJ2-5, reads EAGVAQSPRYKIIEKRQSVAFWCNPISGHATLYWYQQILGQGPKLLIQFQNNGVVDDSQLPKDRFSAERLKGVDSTLKIQPAKLEDSAVYLCASSFDAQGFSETQYFGPGTRLLVL.

The rearrangement joins TRBV6-8 to TRBJ1-5; D unclear. The V gene's germline CDR1 is MNHGY and CDR2 SAAAGT. The CDR3 has 14 amino acids. Trimming pared 1 base from V and 4 bases from J, leaving 8 bases between. CDR3 protein: CASSYFLGNQPQHF. Here the CDR3 DNA reads TGTGCCAGCAGTTACTTTCTGGGGAATCAGCCCCAGCATTTT.

This chain joins TRBV6-1 and TRBJ2-2; D is perhaps TRBD2 (5 bases). The CDR3 contains 16 residues. Trimming removed 6 bases at V and 2 bases at J, with 16 bases between. Germline V gene lookup returns CDR1 MNHNS and CDR2 SASEGT. In DNA form, the CDR3 reads TGTGCCAGCAGCCTTATTCTCGGGGAAAACACCGGGGAGCTGTTTTTT. Its protein product is CASSLILGENTGELFF.

The chain couples TRBV4-1 to TRBJ2-7; 8 nucleotides align to TRBD2. V lost 4 bases to trimming and J lost 0 bases; unmatched junction nucleotides: 5. CDR3 length: 15 residues. Germline V gene sequence: CDR1 MGHRA, CDR2 YSYEKL. The CDR3 here is CASSPGGRTSYEQYF. CDR3 DNA: TGCGCCAGCAGCCCTGGCGGGAGGACCTCCTACGAGCAGTACTTC.

This chain uses TRBV19 with TRBJ2-3, with a possible D match to TRBD2 (6 bases). Germline V gene lookup returns CDR1 LNHDA and CDR2 SQIVND (reference sequence). With 5 bases removed from V and 3 bases from J, the gap between germline ends came to 18 bases. The CDR3 covers 16 residues. CDR3 coding DNA: TGTGCCAGTAGTCCCGCGGGACTTCGCCGTACAGATACGCAGTATTTT. Its protein product is CASSPAGLRRTDTQYF.

V and J are TRBV28 and TRBJ1-4; perhaps TRBD1 as D (5 bases). The germline V and J ends were trimmed by 1 base and 8 bases, with 26 bases remaining between them. Germline values: CDR1 MDHEN, CDR2 SYDVKM. The length of the CDR3 is 19 residues. CDR3 in amino acids: CASSLSFKRRGSDWEKLFF. The CDR3 region has the DNA TGTGCCAGCAGTTTATCTTTTAAGAGAAGGGGATCAGACTGGGAAAAACTGTTTTTT.

This clonotype was detected only a few times. V gene TRBV19 combines with J gene TRBJ1-5, with a possible D match to TRBD1 (6 bases). V gave up 6 bases and J gave up 0 bases, with 18 bases separating them. CDR1 LNHDA and CDR2 SQIVND come from the germline V gene (reference sequence). This CDR3 has 17 amino acids. CDR3 sequence (DNA): TGTGCCAGTAGATCTGGGGGGCTCCCCAATAGCAATCAGCCCCAGCATTTT. Its translation is CASRSGGLPNSNQPQHF. Full variable domain (rest looked up from reference TRBV19 and TRBJ1-5): DGGITQSPKYLFRKEGQNVTLSCEQNLNHDAMYWYRQDPGQGLRLIYYSQIVNDFQKGDIAEGYSVSREKKESFPLTVTSAQKNPTAFYLCASRSGGLPNSNQPQHFGDGTRLSIL.

The sample holds a few counts of this clonotype. The chain couples TRBV5-1 to TRBJ2-5, with TRBD1 matching over 7 bases. V was pared by 4 bases and J by 2 bases, with 8 bases of the junction left unmatched. The CDR3 covers 15 residues. CDR1 and CDR2 (germline): SGHRS, YFSETQ. The CDR3 DNA reads as TGCGCCAGCAGCAGGATACAGGGGCCTCAAGAGACCCAGTACTTC. Amino acid sequence: CASSRIQGPQETQYF.